A selection of T cell receptor beta chains follows, all from one sample in a study of beta chain features in type 1 diabetes. TCRdb keeps only in-frame clones here, not all; method: immunoSEQ multiplex PCR. The data show fewer than 450,000 clones, approximately 15% seen once. Material for sequencing was naive CD4+ T cells from blood. These TCRs come from a woman between 18 and 29 years old with type 1 diabetes. The CDR3 runs from the conserved cysteine through the conserved F or W. D genes are given only for firm matches. Size values are once, few and many counts, or a class for expanded clones, and some rows have none.

j_call,v_call,d_call,clone_size,cdr3_nt,cdr3_aa
TRBJ2-7,TRBV18,-,few,TGTGCCAGCTCACCCGCACGAGGGAAGGTTGACGAGCAGTACTTC,CASSPARGKVDEQYF
TRBJ2-5,TRBV7-3,-,few,TGTGCCAGCAGCTTAAACGGGATTGGTGCGGAGACCCAGTACTTC,CASSLNGIGAETQYF
TRBJ2-3,TRBV5-4,TRBD2,-,TGTGCCAGCAGCTTGGGGCTAGCGGGAGCAGATACGCAGTATTTT,CASSLGLAGADTQYF
TRBJ1-2,TRBV10-3,TRBD1,-,TGTGCCATCAGTCGGACAGGGGCGGTTGGCTACACCTTC,CAISRTGAVGYTF
TRBJ2-1,TRBV15,-,-,TGTGCCACCAGCAGAGATAGGGCTAGCCTCGGGCACAATGAGCAGTTCTTC,CATSRDRASLGHNEQFF
TRBJ2-1,TRBV14,-,few,TGTGCCAGCAGCCCGGATCCCTACAGTGAGCAGTTCTTC,CASSPDPYSEQFF
TRBJ2-5,TRBV19,TRBD2,few,TGTGCCAGTAGTATACTTCTAGGACTAGAAAAGTTCCAAGAGACCCAGTACTTC,CASSILLGLEKFQETQYF
TRBJ1-4,TRBV29-1,TRBD1,few,TGCAGCGTTCTTTTGCGACAGGGTGATGAAAAACTGTTTTTT,CSVLLRQGDEKLFF
TRBJ1-2,TRBV4-1,-,few,TGCGCCAGCAGCCAACCCATGACAGAGTACTATGGCTACACCTTC,CASSQPMTEYYGYTF
TRBJ2-5,TRBV9,TRBD1,-,TGTGCCAGCAGCGTAGCGGCAGGGGGCGCGCACCAAGAGACCCAGTACTTC,CASSVAAGGAHQETQYF
TRBJ2-7,TRBV6-6,TRBD1,few,TGTGCCAGCATTAAGGGAAGGGGGCTTGCCTACGAGCAGTACTTC,CASIKGRGLAYEQYF
TRBJ2-2,TRBV4-2,-,few,TGTGCCAGCAGCCAAGGAGCGGAAAGGTCGAACACCGGGGAGCTGTTTTTT,CASSQGAERSNTGELFF
TRBJ1-2,TRBV28,-,few,TGTGCCAGCAGTTTCTTACCCCAGGGGAGTTGGACCTATGGCTACACCTTC,CASSFLPQGSWTYGYTF
TRBJ2-7,TRBV30,-,-,TGTGCCTGGAGTGTACATTACGAGCAGTACTTC,CAWSVHYEQYF
TRBJ2-1,TRBV9,TRBD1,-,TGTGCCAGCAGCGTGTCCGGGACAGGGTCCTTTAGACCCTACAATGAGCAGTTCTTC,CASSVSGTGSFRPYNEQFF
TRBJ2-7,TRBV6-6,TRBD2,few,TGTGCCAGCAGTTACCGAGCGGGGCTCTCCTACGAGCAGTACTTC,CASSYRAGLSYEQYF
TRBJ2-1,TRBV29-1,TRBD2,few,TGCAGCGTTCCTAGCGGCTCCTACAATGAGCAGTTCTTC,CSVPSGSYNEQFF
TRBJ1-2,TRBV7-2,TRBD1,few,TGTGCCAGCAGCGCTCCGGGACAGGGCGTCCATGGCTACACCTTC,CASSAPGQGVHGYTF
TRBJ2-5,TRBV28,TRBD2,-,TGTGCCAGCAGGCTAGCGGGCAAACAAGAGACCCAGTACTTC,CASRLAGKQETQYF
TRBJ2-5,TRBV7-6,TRBD2,few,TGTGCCAGCAGTCCCACAGGGGCTAGCGGGAAGACCCAGTACTTC,CASSPTGASGKTQYF
TRBJ1-2,TRBV11-3,-,few,TGTGCCAGCAGCTTAGGAACAGGGTTCTATGGCTACACCTTC,CASSLGTGFYGYTF
TRBJ1-5,TRBV5-1,TRBD1,-,TGCGCCAGCAGCTGGGGGACAGGCGACAATCAGCCCCAGCATTTT,CASSWGTGDNQPQHF
TRBJ2-1,TRBV4-3,TRBD2,few,TGCGCCAGCAGCTCAGGACTAGCGGGAGGCTGGAATGAGCAGTTCTTC,CASSSGLAGGWNEQFF
TRBJ2-7,TRBV5-6,-,few,TGTGCCAGCAGCTTGGACCGGGCCTACGAGCAGTACTTC,CASSLDRAYEQYF
TRBJ1-4,TRBV27,TRBD1,-,TGTGCCAGCAGGGGGGACAGGGGTGGAAAACTGTTTTTT,CASRGDRGGKLFF
TRBJ2-2,TRBV5-1,TRBD2,-,TGCGCCAGCAGCCTAGCGGGAGTTGACACCGGGGAGCTGTTTTTT,CASSLAGVDTGELFF
TRBJ2-7,TRBV7-9,TRBD1,few,TGTGCCACCCAATTCAGGACAGGACCGACTTTCTACGAGCAGTACTTC,CATQFRTGPTFYEQYF
TRBJ2-5,TRBV28,TRBD2,-,TGTGCCAGCAGTCCTCCAGGACTAGCGGGAGGAAAGACCCAGTACTTC,CASSPPGLAGGKTQYF
TRBJ2-5,TRBV28,TRBD1,-,TGTGCCAGCATCCAACGGGACAGTCAAGAGACCCAGTACTTC,CASIQRDSQETQYF
TRBJ2-5,TRBV14,-,-,TGTGCCAGCGGTACAGGGAACCAAGAGACCCAGTACTTC,CASGTGNQETQYF
TRBJ1-2,TRBV5-6,-,few,TGTGCCAGCAGTACCACGGGACTCTATGGCTACACCTTC,CASSTTGLYGYTF
TRBJ1-4,TRBV30,TRBD1,few,TGTGCCTGGAGTCAACAGGGGGCTTGGGAAAAACTGTTTTTT,CAWSQQGAWEKLFF
TRBJ2-7,TRBV27,TRBD2,once,TGTGCCACCAAAGGGGTCTGGCGGGAGAACGAGCAGTACTTC,CATKGVWRENEQYF
TRBJ2-7,TRBV7-8,-,few,TGTGCCATTTCAGCGGCCAACGAGCAGTACTTC,CAISAANEQYF
TRBJ1-4,TRBV5-1,TRBD1,few,TGCGCCAGCAGCTTGGAGGGACAGGGAGGTGAAAAACTGTTTTTT,CASSLEGQGGEKLFF
TRBJ2-3,TRBV29-1,TRBD1,few,TGCAGCGTTGATCAAAGGACAGGCGGTAGTGATACGCAGTATTTT,CSVDQRTGGSDTQYF